This entry lists 8 T cell receptor beta chains sequenced from one sample in a study of shared clonotypes between healthy human individuals. Sequencing was performed with immunoSEQ multiplex PCR; in TCRdb, only in-frame clones are kept and a portion is missing. The table records about 2 million clones, 95% of them present only once. Sequenced material: naive CD4+ T cells sorted from blood. Documented subset: CD45RA+ positively selected. The receptors were sampled from a man younger than 35 in good health.

V is TRBV5-6 and J is TRBJ2-6; unclear D gene. V gave up 7 bases and J gave up 0 bases, with 8 bases separating them. The CDR3 is made up of 14 amino acids. CDR1 and CDR2 from the germline V gene are SGHDT and YYEEEE. Here the CDR3 DNA reads TGTGCCAGCGCCCCAATCTCTGGGGCCAACGTCCTGACTTTC. Its protein is CASAPISGANVLTF.

The chain links TRBV5-1 to TRBJ2-1; weak D call: TRBD1 (5 bases). Deletions cut 3 bases from V and 0 bases from J, with 10 bases between. Germline lookup yields CDR1 SGHRS and CDR2 YFSETQ. This CDR3 is 15 amino acids long. The CDR3 sequence is CASSWTPSSYNEQFF. The CDR3 DNA sequence: TGCGCCAGCAGCTGGACACCGAGCTCCTACAATGAGCAGTTCTTC.

About this clone itself: The sample carries other DNA sequences with the same CDR3. The chain recombines TRBV18 with TRBJ1-2; 9 bases line up with TRBD1. From germline, CDR1 is KGHSH and CDR2 LQKENI. Trimming at V came to 3 bases and at J to 0 bases, leaving 2 bases not matched to a gene. This CDR3 spans 15 amino acids. The CDR3 region is CASSPDRGANYGYTF. CDR3 in DNA: TGTGCCAGCTCACCCGACAGGGGGGCTAACTATGGCTACACCTTC. The full variable domain, with the rest looked up from reference TRBV18 and TRBJ1-2, is NAGVMQNPRHLVRRRGQEARLRCSPMKGHSHVYWYRQLPEEGLKFMVYLQKENIIDESGMPKERFSAEFPKEGPSILRIQQVVRGDSAAYFCASSPDRGANYGYTFGSGTRLTVV.

The V and J genes are TRBV6-6 and TRBJ1-5, with TRBD1 matching 12 bases. The V gene end was trimmed by 6 bases and the J gene end by 5 bases; junction bases not matched to a gene: 5. Germline V gene sequence: CDR1 MNHNY, CDR2 SVGAGI (reference sequence). The CDR3 totals 15 residues. Here the CDR3 DNA reads TGTGCCAGCAGCCCGGGACAGGGGGCCGATCAGCCCCAGCATTTT. It translates to CASSPGQGADQPQHF.

The chain uses TRBV27 and TRBJ2-7, with D possibly being TRBD2 (5 bases). The germline CDR1 and CDR2 sequences are MNHEY and SMNVEV (reference sequence). V was shortened by 2 bases and J by 7 bases, with 12 bases between the two germline ends. CDR3 length: 13 amino acids. The CDR3 spells CASSLPGMGEQYF. The CDR3 DNA is TGTGCCAGCAGTTTACCGGGGATGGGTGAGCAGTACTTC.

The genes are TRBV7-2 and TRBJ2-4, with D possibly TRBD2 on 6 matching bases. The CDR3 length is 15 residues. Trimming took 4 bases from V and 7 from J, leaving 17 bases between them. CDR1 is SGHTA and CDR2 is FQGNSA in the germline V gene. For the CDR3, the DNA is TGTGCCAGCAGCTCCGCCGGGTTCGGAGGGAACATTCAGTACTTC. Translated, it gives CASSSAGFGGNIQYF.

The chain uses TRBV19 and TRBJ1-6, with 11 bases matching TRBD1. Germline V gives CDR1 LNHDA, CDR2 SQIVND (reference sequence). This CDR3 contains 14 residues. V was pared by 5 bases and J by 9 bases, with 3 bases of the junction left unmatched. The CDR3 DNA follows: TGTGCCAGTAGTCCGGGACAGGGGGGTTCACCCCTCCACTTT. This encodes CASSPGQGGSPLHF.

The chain employs TRBV28 and TRBJ2-6; possibly TRBD1 for D (6 bases). The CDR3 is made up of 15 amino acids. Per germline, CDR1 MDHEN and CDR2 SYDVKM. V was pared by 6 bases and J by 0 bases, with 9 bases between. CDR3: CASRTGSSGANVLTF. As DNA, the CDR3 is TGTGCCAGCAGAACAGGGAGCTCTGGGGCCAACGTCCTGACTTTC.